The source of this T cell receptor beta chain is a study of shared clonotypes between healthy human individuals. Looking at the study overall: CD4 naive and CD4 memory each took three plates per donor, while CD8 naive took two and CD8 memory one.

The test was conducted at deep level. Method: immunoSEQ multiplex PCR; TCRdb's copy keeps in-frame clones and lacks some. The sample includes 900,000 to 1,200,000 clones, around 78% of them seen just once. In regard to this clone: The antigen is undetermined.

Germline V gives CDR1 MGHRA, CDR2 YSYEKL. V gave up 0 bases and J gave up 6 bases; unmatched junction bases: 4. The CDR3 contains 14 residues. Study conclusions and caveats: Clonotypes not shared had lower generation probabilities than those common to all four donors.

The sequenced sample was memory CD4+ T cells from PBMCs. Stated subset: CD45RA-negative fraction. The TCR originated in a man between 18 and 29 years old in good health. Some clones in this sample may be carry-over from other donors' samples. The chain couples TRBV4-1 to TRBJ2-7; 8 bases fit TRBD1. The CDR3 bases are TGCGCCAGCAGCCAAGATGGCAGGGGGCTCGAGCAGTACTTC. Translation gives CASSQDGRGLEQYF.